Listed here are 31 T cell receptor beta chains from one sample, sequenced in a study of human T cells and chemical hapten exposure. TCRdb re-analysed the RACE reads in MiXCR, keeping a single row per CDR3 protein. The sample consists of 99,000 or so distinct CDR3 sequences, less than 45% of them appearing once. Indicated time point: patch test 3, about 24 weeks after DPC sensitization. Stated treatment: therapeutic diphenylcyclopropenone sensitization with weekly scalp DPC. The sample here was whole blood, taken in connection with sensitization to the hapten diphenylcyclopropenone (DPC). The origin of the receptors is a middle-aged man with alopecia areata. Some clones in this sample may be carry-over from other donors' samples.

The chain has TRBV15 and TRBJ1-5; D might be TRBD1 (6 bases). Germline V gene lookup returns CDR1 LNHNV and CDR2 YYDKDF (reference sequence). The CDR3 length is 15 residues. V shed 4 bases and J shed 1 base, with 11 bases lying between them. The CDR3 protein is CATSTRTGSNQPQHF. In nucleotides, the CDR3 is TGTGCCACCAGCACCCGTACAGGGAGCAATCAGCCCCAGCATTTT. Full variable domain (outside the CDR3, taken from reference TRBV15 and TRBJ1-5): DAMVIQNPRYQVTQFGKPVTLSCSQTLNHNVMYWYQQKSSQAPKLLFHYYDKDFNNEADTPDNFQSRRPNTSFCFLDIRSPGLGDTAMYLCATSTRTGSNQPQHFGDGTRLSIL.

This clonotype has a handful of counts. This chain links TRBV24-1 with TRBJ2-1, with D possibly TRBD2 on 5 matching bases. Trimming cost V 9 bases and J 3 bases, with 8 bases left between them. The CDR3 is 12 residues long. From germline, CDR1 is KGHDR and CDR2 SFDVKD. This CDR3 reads CATGGLYNEQFF. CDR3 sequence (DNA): TGTGCCACCGGAGGCCTCTACAATGAGCAGTTCTTC.

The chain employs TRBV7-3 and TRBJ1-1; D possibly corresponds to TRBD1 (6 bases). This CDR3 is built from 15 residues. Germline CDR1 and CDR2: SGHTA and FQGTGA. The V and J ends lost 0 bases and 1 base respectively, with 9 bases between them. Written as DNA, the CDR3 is TGTGCCAGCAGCTTAACCGCAGGGGAGAACACTGAAGCTTTCTTT. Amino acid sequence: CASSLTAGENTEAFF.

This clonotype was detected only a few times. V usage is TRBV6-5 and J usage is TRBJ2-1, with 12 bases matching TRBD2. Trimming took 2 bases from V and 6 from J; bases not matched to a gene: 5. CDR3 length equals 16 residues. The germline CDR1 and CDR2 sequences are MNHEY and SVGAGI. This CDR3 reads CASSYPGLAGSNEQFF. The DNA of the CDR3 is TGTGCCAGCAGTTACCCGGGACTAGCGGGCTCCAATGAGCAGTTCTTC.

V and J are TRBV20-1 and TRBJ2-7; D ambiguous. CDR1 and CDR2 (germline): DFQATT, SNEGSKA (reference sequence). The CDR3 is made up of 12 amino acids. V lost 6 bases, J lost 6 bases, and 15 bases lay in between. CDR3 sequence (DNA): TGCAGTGCCACGCCCAGAGAAGGCGAGCAGTACTTC. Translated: CSATPREGEQYF.

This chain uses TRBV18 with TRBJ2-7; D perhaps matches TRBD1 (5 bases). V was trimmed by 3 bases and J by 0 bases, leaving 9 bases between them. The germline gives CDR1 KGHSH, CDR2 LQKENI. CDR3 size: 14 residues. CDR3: CASSPDTNSYEQYV. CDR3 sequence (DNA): TGTGCCAGCTCACCGGACACAAACTCCTACGAGCAGTACGTC.

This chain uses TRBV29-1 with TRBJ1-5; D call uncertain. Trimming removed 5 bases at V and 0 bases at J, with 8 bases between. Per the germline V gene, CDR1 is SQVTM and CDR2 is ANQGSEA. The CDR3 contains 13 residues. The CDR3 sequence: CSVQRDSNQPQHF. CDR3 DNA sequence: TGCAGCGTTCAGCGTGATAGCAATCAGCCCCAGCATTTT.

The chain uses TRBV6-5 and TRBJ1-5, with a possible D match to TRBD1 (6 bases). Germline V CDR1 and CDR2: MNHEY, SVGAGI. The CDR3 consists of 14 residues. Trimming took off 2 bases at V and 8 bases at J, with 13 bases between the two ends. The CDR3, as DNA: TGTGCCAGCAGTTACGGGGGGGCGGGGGAGCCCCAGCATTTT. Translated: CASSYGGAGEPQHF.

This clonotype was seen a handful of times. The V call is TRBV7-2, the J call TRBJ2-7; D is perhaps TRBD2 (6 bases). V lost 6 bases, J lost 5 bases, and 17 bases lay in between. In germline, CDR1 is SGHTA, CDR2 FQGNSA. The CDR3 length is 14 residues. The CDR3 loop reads CASSYGGTGHEQYF. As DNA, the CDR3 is TGTGCCAGCAGTTATGGGGGGACCGGCCACGAGCAGTACTTC. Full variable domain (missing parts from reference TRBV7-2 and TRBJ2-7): GAGVSQSPSNKVTEKGKDVELRCDPISGHTALYWYRQSLGQGLEFLIYFQGNSAPDKSGLPSDRFSAERTGGSVSTLTIQRTQQEDSAVYLCASSYGGTGHEQYFGPGTRLTVT.

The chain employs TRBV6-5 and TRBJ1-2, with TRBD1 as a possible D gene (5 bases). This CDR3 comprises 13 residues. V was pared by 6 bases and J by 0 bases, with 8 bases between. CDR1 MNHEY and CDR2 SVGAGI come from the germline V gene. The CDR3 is CASSRTTNYGYTF. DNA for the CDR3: TGTGCCAGCAGCCGGACAACTAACTATGGCTACACCTTC.

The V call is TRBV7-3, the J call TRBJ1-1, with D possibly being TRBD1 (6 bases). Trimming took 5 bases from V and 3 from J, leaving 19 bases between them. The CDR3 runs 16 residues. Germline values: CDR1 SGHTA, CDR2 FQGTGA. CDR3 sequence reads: CASSRKGGLLDTEAFF. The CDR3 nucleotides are TGTGCCAGCAGCAGAAAGGGGGGCCTTTTGGACACTGAAGCTTTCTTT.

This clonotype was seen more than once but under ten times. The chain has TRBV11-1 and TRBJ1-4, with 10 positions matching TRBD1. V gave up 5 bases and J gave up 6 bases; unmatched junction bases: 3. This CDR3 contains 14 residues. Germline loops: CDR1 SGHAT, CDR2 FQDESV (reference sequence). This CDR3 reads CASSRGQGDEKLFF. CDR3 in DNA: TGTGCCAGCAGCCGCGGACAGGGGGATGAAAAACTGTTTTTT.

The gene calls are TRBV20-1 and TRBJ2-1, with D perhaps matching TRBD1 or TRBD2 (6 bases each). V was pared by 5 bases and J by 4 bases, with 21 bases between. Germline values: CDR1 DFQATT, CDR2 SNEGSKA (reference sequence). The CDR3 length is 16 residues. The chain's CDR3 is CSARRGSGGGYNEQFF. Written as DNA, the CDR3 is TGCAGTGCTCGCCGGGGATCCGGAGGGGGTTACAATGAGCAGTTCTTC.

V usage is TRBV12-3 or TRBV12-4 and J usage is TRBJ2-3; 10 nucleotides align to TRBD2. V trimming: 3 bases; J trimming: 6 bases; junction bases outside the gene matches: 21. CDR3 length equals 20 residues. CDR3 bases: TGTGCCAGCAGTTTTGATTGGCTAGCGGGAGAATGGGACCGTGGGGATACGCAGTATTTT. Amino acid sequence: CASSFDWLAGEWDRGDTQYF.

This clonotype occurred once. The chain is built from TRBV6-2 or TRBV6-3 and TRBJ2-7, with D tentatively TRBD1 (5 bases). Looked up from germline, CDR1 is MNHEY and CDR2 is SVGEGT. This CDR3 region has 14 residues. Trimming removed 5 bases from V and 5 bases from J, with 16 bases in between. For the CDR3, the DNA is TGTGCCAGCAGTAGGGGCAGGGTTGAAAACGAGCAGTACGTC. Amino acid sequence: CASSRGRVENEQYV.

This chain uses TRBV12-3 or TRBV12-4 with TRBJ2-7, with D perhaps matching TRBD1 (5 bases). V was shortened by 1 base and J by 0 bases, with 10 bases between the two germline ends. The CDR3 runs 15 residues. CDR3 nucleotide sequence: TGTGCCAGCAGTTTAGGCCAGGGTTACTCCTACGAGCAGTACGTC. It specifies CASSLGQGYSYEQYV.

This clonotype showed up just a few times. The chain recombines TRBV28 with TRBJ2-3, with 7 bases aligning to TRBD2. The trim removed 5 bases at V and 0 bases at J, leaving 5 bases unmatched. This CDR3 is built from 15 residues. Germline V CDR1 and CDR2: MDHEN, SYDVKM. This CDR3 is CASSTSGTSTDTQYF. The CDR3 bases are TGTGCCAGCAGTACAAGCGGGACCAGCACAGATACGCAGTATTTT.

DNA for the CDR3: TGTGCCAGCAGTTATAGTACTCACACCTCCTACGAGCAGTACGTC. Its translation: CASSYSTHTSYEQYV. The rearrangement joins TRBV27 to TRBJ2-7, with D unclear. V lost 4 bases and J 0 bases, leaving 13 bases between the germline ends. CDR1 MNHEY and CDR2 SMNVEV come from the germline V gene (reference sequence). CDR3 length: 15 residues.

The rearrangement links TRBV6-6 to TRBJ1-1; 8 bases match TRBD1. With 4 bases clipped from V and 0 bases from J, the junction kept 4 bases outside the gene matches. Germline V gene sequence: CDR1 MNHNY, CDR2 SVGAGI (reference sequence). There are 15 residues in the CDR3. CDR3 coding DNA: TGTGCCAGCAGTTTTCGGACAGGGATGAACACTGAAGCTTTCTTT. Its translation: CASSFRTGMNTEAFF.

CDR3 sequence: CASSPGTSYEQYV. DNA for the CDR3: TGTGCCAGCAGTCCCGGGACTAGCTACGAGCAGTACGTC. The chain recombines TRBV27 with TRBJ2-7; 8 bases match TRBD2. There are 13 residues in the CDR3. From germline, CDR1 is MNHEY and CDR2 SMNVEV (reference sequence). With V trimmed by 5 bases and J by 3 bases, 3 bases remained unmatched.

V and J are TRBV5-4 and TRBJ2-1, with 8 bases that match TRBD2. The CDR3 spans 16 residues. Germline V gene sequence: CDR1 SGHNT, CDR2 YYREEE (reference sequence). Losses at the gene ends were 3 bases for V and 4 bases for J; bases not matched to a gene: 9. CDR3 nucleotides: TGTGCCAGCAGCTCGAGAACTAGCGGAACTTACAATGAGCAGTTCTTC. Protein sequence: CASSSRTSGTYNEQFF.

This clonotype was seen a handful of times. CDR3 residues: CASSGRTIRRNEQFF. The CDR3 DNA follows: TGTGCCAGCTCGGGAAGGACTATCCGAAGAAATGAGCAGTTCTTC. V gene TRBV6-2 or TRBV6-3 combines with J gene TRBJ2-1; perhaps TRBD2 as D (6 bases). The germline V gene encodes CDR1 MNHEY and CDR2 SVGEGT. The CDR3 runs to 15 residues. Trimming removed 8 bases at V and 7 bases at J, with 21 bases between.

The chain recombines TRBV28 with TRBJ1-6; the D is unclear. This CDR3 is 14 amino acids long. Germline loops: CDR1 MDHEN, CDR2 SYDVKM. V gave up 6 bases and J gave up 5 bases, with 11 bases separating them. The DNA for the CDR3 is TGTGCCAGCAGCCCCCCCCCTGATAATTCACCCCTCCACTTT. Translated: CASSPPPDNSPLHF.

CDR3: CASSRGLTSYNEQFF. The DNA of the CDR3 is TGTGCCAGCAGTCGGGGACTCACCTCCTACAATGAGCAGTTCTTC. The chain uses TRBV12-3 or TRBV12-4 and TRBJ2-1; a weak D match, TRBD2 (6 bases). The CDR3 consists of 15 residues. V was clipped by 5 bases and J by 0 bases, with 11 bases between them.

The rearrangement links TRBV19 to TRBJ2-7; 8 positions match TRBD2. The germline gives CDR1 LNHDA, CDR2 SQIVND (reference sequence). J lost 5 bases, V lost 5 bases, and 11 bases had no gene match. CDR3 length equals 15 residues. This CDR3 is CASSPPTGGRNEQYF. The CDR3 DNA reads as TGTGCCAGTAGTCCCCCCACGGGGGGGCGGAACGAGCAGTACTTC.

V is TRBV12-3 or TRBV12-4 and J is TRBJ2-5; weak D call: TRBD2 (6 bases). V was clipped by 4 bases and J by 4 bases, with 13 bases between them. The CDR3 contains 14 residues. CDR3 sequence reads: CASSSGPEGETQYF. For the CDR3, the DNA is TGTGCCAGCAGTTCGGGACCGGAGGGAGAGACCCAGTACTTC.

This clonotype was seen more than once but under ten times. CDR3 DNA: TGCAGTGCCCAAAGCGGCGTCTCCTACAATGAGCAGTTCTTC. Its protein is CSAQSGVSYNEQFF. V and J are TRBV20-1 and TRBJ2-1; weak D call: TRBD2 (5 bases). The CDR3 length is 14 residues. CDR1 DFQATT and CDR2 SNEGSKA come from the germline V gene (reference sequence). Trimming stripped 6 bases from V and 0 bases from J, with 12 bases between.

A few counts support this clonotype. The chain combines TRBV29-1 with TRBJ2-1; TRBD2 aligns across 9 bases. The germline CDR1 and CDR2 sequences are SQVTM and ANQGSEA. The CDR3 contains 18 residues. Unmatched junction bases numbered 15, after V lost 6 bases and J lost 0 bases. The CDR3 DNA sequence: TGCAGCGTCGCTCTTCAGGGGTCTAGCGGGAACTCCTACAATGAGCAGTTCTTC. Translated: CSVALQGSSGNSYNEQFF.

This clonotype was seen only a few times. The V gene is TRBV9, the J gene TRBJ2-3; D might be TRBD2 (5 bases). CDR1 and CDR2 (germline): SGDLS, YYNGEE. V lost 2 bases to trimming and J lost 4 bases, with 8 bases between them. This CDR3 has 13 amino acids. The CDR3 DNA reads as TGTGCCAGCAGCGTCAGGCGGGCAGATACGCAGTATTTT. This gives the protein CASSVRRADTQYF.

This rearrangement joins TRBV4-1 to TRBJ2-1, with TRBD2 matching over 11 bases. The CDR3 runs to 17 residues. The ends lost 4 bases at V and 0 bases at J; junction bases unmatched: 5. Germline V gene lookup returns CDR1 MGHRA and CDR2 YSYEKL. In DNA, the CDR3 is TGCGCCAGCAGCCCCACTAGCGGGAGTGGCTCCTACAATGAGCAGTTCTTC. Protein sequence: CASSPTSGSGSYNEQFF.

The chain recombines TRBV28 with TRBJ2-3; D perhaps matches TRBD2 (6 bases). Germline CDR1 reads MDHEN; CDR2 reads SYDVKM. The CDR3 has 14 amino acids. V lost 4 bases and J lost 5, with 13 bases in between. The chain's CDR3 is CASSSGTRRDTQYF. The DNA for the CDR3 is TGTGCCAGCAGTTCCGGGACTCGCCGAGATACGCAGTATTTT.